This T cell receptor beta chain was retrieved from a study of T cells expressing NK-cell markers. Across the study: One of the eight sequenced donors was seronegative, whereas the other seven were HCMV-seropositive.

For each CDR3 protein, TCRdb gives one entry from its re-call of the 5' RACE reads, without DNA. The listing records 350,000 to 400,000 distinct CDR3 sequences. This CDR3 comprises 14 residues. From germline, CDR1 is SQVTM and CDR2 ANQGSEA. This chain links TRBV29-1 with TRBJ2-2; no DNA is available, so the TRBD1 call from TCRdb remains unchecked. Sequencing was performed on blood T cells: a sorted CD56 or NKG2C T cell subset, CD4+ or CD8+ T cells, or bulk PBMC T cells (not recorded which). The source is a woman aged 50 to 65 in good health. The CDR3 spells CSVRWTGVVGELFF.